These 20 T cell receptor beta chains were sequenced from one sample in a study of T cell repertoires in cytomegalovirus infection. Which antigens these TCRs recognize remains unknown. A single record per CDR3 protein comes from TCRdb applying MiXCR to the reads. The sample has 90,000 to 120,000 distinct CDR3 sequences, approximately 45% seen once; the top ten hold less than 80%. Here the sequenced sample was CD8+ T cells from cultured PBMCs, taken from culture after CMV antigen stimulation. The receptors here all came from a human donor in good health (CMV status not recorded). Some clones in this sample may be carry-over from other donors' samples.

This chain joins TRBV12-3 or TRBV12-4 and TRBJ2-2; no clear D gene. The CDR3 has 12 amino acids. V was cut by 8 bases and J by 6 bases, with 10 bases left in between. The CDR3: CASSRRAGELFF. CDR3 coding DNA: TGTGCCAGCTCGAGAAGGGCCGGGGAGCTGTTTTTT.

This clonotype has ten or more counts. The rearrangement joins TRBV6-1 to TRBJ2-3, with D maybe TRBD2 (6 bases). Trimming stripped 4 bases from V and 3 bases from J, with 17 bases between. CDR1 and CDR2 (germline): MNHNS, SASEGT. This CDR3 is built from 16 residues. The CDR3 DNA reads TGTGCCAGCAGTGTGTGGCTAGCGACCTCAACAGATACGCAGTATTTT. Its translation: CASSVWLATSTDTQYF.

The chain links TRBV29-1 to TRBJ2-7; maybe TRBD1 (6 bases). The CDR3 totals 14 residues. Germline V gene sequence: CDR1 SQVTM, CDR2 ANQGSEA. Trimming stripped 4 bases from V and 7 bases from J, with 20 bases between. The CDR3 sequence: CSVAFTGTLREQYF. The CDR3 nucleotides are TGCAGCGTTGCTTTTACAGGGACACTACGGGAGCAGTACTTC.

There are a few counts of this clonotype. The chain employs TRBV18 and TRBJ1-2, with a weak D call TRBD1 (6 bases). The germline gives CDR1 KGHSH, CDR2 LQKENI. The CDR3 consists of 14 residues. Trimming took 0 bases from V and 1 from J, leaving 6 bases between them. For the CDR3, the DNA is TGTGCCAGCTCACCACCGGACAGTAACTATGGCTACACCTTC. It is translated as CASSPPDSNYGYTF. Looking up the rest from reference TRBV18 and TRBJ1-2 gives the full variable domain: NAGVMQNPRHLVRRRGQEARLRCSPMKGHSHVYWYRQLPEEGLKFMVYLQKENIIDESGMPKERFSAEFPKEGPSILRIQQVVRGDSAAYFCASSPPDSNYGYTFGSGTRLTVV.

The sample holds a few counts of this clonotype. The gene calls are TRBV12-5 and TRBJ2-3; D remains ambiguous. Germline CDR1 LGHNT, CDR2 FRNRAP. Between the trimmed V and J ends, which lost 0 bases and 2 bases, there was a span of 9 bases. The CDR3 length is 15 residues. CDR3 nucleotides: TGTGCTAGTGGTTTGGTAATTGGGTTCACAGATACGCAGTATTTT. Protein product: CASGLVIGFTDTQYF.

This CDR3 reads CASTPRGGGYEQYF. In DNA form, the CDR3 reads TGCGCCAGCACCCCGAGGGGGGGTGGGTACGAGCAGTACTTC. This chain connects TRBV4-1 to TRBJ2-7, with D possibly TRBD2 on 7 matching bases. Trimming left V 7 bases short and J 4 bases short, with 17 bases between. The germline V gene encodes CDR1 MGHRA and CDR2 YSYEKL. This CDR3 comprises 14 residues.

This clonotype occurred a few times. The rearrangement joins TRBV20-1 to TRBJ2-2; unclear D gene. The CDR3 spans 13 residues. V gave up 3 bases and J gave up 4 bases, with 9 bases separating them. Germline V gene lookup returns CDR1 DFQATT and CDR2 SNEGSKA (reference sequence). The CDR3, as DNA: TGCAGTGCTAGCTCTGGTAGCACCGGGGAGCTGTTTTTT. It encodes CSASSGSTGELFF.

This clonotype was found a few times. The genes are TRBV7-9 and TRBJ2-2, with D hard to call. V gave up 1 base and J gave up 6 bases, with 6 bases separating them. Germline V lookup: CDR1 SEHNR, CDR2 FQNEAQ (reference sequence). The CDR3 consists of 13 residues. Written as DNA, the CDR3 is TGTGCCAGCAGCTTAGGGGCGGCCGGGGAGCTGTTTTTT. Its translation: CASSLGAAGELFF.

The CDR3 is CASSPKRAGAFNEQFF. In DNA, the CDR3 is TGTGCCAGCAGTCCAAAGAGAGCGGGGGCATTCAATGAGCAGTTCTTC. This sequence joins TRBV12-3 or TRBV12-4 and TRBJ2-1; TRBD2 matches at 8 bases. The CDR3 loop spans 16 amino acids. V lost 5 bases, J lost 6 bases, and 12 bases stayed unmatched.

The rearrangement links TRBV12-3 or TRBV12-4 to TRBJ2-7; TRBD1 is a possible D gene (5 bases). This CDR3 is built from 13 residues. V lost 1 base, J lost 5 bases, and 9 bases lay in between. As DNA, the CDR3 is TGTGCCAGCAGTTTAGTAGGGGCGAACGAGCAGTACTTC. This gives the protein CASSLVGANEQYF.

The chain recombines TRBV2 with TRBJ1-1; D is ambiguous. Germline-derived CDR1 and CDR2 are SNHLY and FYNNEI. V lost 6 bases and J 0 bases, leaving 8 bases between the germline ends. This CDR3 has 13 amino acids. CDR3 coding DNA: TGTGCCAGCAGGGAGTGGCTGAACACTGAAGCTTTCTTT. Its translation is CASREWLNTEAFF.

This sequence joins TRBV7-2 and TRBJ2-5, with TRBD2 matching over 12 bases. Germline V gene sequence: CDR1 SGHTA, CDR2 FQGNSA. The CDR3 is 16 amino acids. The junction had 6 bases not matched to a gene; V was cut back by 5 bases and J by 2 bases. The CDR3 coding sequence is TGTGCCAGCAGCCGTGGACTAGCGGGGTTACAAGAGACCCAGTACTTC. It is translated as CASSRGLAGLQETQYF.

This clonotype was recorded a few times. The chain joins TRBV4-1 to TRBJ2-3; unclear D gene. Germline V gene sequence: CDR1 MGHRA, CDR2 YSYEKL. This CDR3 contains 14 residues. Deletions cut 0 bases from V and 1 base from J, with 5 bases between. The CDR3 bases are TGCGCCAGCAGCCAAGATGGGGGCACAGATACGCAGTATTTT. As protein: CASSQDGGTDTQYF.

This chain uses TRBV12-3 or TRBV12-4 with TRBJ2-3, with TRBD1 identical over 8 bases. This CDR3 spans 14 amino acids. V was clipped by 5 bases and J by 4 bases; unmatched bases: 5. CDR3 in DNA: TGTGCCAGCAGTAAATGGACAGGGTCAGATACGCAGTATTTT. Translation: CASSKWTGSDTQYF.

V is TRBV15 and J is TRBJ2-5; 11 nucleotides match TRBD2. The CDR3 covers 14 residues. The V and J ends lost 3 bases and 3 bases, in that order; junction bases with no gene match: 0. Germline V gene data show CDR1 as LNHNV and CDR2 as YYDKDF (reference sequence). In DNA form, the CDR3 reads TGTGCCACCAGCAGGGGACTAGCGGAAGAGACCCAGTACTTC. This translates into CATSRGLAEETQYF.

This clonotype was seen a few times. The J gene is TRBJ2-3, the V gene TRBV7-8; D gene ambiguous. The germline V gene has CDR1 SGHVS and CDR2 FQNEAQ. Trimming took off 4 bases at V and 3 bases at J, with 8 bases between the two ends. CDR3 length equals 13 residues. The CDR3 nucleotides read TGTGCCAGCAGCTCTGCCCTGACAGATACGCAGTATTTT. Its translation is CASSSALTDTQYF.

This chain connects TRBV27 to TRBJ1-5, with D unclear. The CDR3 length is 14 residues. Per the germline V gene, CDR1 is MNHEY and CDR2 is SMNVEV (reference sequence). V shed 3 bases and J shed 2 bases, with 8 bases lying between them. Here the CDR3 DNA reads TGTGCCAGCAGTTTCGGGCTTGGCAATCAGCCCCAGCATTTT. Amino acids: CASSFGLGNQPQHF.

The CDR3 bases are TGTGCCAGCAGTGAACTAGCGACAGGGGGCCTCGAAAAACTGTTTTTT. Residues: CASSELATGGLEKLFF. The chain couples TRBV25-1 to TRBJ1-4, with 10 bases identical to TRBD1. Germline values: CDR1 MGHDK, CDR2 SYGVNS. The ends lost 2 bases at V and 8 bases at J; junction bases unmatched: 8. The CDR3 totals 16 residues.

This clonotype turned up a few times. The CDR3 sequence: CASSFDGSSYNEQFF. The CDR3 bases are TGTGCCAGCAGCTTTGACGGCTCTTCGTACAATGAGCAGTTCTTC. The chain recombines TRBV7-9 with TRBJ2-1, with no clear D. Germline CDR1 reads SEHNR; CDR2 reads FQNEAQ (reference sequence). There are 15 residues in the CDR3. V shed 3 bases and J shed 4 bases, with 13 bases lying between them.

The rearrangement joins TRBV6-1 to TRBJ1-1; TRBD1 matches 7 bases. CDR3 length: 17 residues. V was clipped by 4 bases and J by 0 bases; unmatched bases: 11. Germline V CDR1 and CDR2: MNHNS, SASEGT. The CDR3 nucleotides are TGTGCCAGCAGTGTTCAACCAGGGGGGGGGATGAACACTGAAGCTTTCTTT. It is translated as CASSVQPGGGMNTEAFF.